This TCR beta chain was sequenced in a study of T cell responses to AZD1222 COVID-19 vaccine. This CDR3 comprises 14 residues. V was cut by 2 bases and J by 1 base, with 9 bases left in between. The germline V gene encodes CDR1 GTSNPN and CDR2 SVGIG (reference sequence). Findings and limits, study-wide: Elevations in Spike-specific TCR breadth and depth followed administration of two AZD1222 doses.

TCRdb's copy holds only in-frame clones and misses some; the assay was immunoSEQ multiplex PCR. The profile shows around 150,000 clones, roughly 90% of them singletons. This clone was detected once. Its antigen is undetermined. Second doses were pooled across both intervals (about 4 or about 12 weeks). The genes are TRBV30 and TRBJ1-5; D possibly corresponds to TRBD1 (5 bases). Sequencing was performed on peripheral blood, taken 28 days after the second AZD1222 dose. The sequence derives from an adult who received the AZD1222 COVID-19 vaccine. The CDR3 DNA reads TGTGCCTGGAGTTTCGGGGGGAGCAATCAGCCCCAGCATTTT. It encodes CAWSFGGSNQPQHF. Drawing the rest from reference TRBV30 and TRBJ1-5, the complete variable domain is SQTIHQWPATLVQPVGSPLSLECTVEGTSNPNLYWYRQAAGRGLQLLFYSVGIGQISSEVPQNLSASRPQDRQFILSSKKLLLSDSGFYLCAWSFGGSNQPQHFGDGTRLSIL.